This T cell receptor beta chain stems from a study of cytomegalovirus exposure and HLA in healthy donors. Remarks on this clone: Its specificity is unknown.

Regarding the study as a whole: Analyses of presence/absence relied on an assumption of roughly uniform sequencing depth across donors.

Healthy donors of bone marrow made up the group. A multiplex PCR was run with 60 Vbeta primers and 13 Jbeta primers. The assay was immunoSEQ multiplex PCR, and TCRdb's table has in-frame clones only and misses some. The sample totals about 170,000 clones; its top ten clones hold less than 0.95%. The germline V gene encodes CDR1 MNHNS and CDR2 SASEGT. This CDR3 is built from 19 residues. Trimming at V came to 3 bases and at J to 0 bases, leaving 11 bases not matched to a gene. The chain carries TRBV6-1 and TRBJ2-6; 7 nucleotides agree with TRBD1. This receptor was obtained from a woman aged 18-30 years in good health and CMV-seropositive. Source material: PBMCs. The CDR3 here is CASSDLTGFFVSGANVLTF. CDR3 in DNA: TGTGCCAGCAGTGATTTGACAGGGTTTTTTGTCTCTGGGGCCAACGTCCTGACTTTC.